These T cell receptor beta chains were read from a single sample in a study of shared clonotypes between healthy human individuals. Repertoires were generated with immunoSEQ multiplex PCR, while TCRdb's copy carries only in-frame clones and drops some. In the table there are 180,000 or so clones, approximately 92% of which are singletons. Sequenced: naive CD4+ T cells sorted from blood. The receptors were gathered from a woman between 25 and 40 years old in good health. The CDR3 runs from the conserved cysteine through the conserved F or W. Each record gives: clone size, D gene, V gene, CDR3 length, J gene, CDR3 protein, CDR3 DNA. The D gene is left open where the match is weak. The size field is filled for only some rows; it gives once, few, many or a size class.

>once|TRBD1|TRBV5-6|14|TRBJ2-7
CASSLIGQGYEQYF
TGTGCCAGCAGCTTGATAGGACAGGGTTACGAGCAGTACTTC
>-|TRBD2|TRBV5-1|17|TRBJ2-1
CASSLPGLAGVYNEQFF
TGCGCCAGCAGCTTGCCGGGACTAGCGGGAGTGTACAATGAGCAGTTCTTC
>-|-|TRBV5-1|15|TRBJ2-1
CASSLESSVYNEQFF
TGCGCCAGCAGCTTGGAGTCTAGCGTCTACAATGAGCAGTTCTTC
>-|TRBD1|TRBV27|14|TRBJ2-7
CASKRTGRGYEQYF
TGTGCCAGCAAACGGACAGGAAGGGGCTACGAGCAGTACTTC
>-|TRBD2|TRBV6-1|18|TRBJ2-7
CASSQAGTSGRRGYEQYF
TGTGCCAGCAGTCAAGCCGGGACTAGCGGGAGACGAGGGTACGAGCAGTACTTC
>-|-|TRBV29-1|14|TRBJ2-3
CSVEASTFPDTQYF
TGCAGCGTTGAGGCTAGCACTTTCCCAGATACGCAGTATTTT
>few|TRBD1|TRBV10-1|13|TRBJ2-7
CASGGDRVTEQYF
TGCGCCAGCGGAGGGGACAGGGTGACGGAGCAGTACTTC
>-|-|TRBV15|13|TRBJ1-5
CATSRVRNQPQHF
TGTGCCACCAGCAGAGTCAGAAATCAGCCCCAGCATTTT
>-|-|TRBV27|13|TRBJ1-2
CASSLNREYGYTF
TGTGCCAGCAGTTTAAACAGGGAATATGGCTACACCTTC
>-|-|TRBV27|16|TRBJ2-7
CASSQTYRKQAYEQYF
TGTGCCAGCAGTCAAACGTACAGAAAACAAGCCTACGAGCAGTACTTC
>-|-|TRBV7-9|14|TRBJ2-7
CASSGRDKRGEQYF
TGTGCCAGCAGCGGCCGGGATAAAAGAGGGGAGCAGTACTTC
>-|TRBD1|TRBV20-1|11|TRBJ2-1
CSAEGQAEQFF
TGCAGTGCCGAAGGACAGGCTGAGCAGTTCTTC
>once|-|TRBV5-1|19|TRBJ1-4
CASSLGPTDGQLPNEKLFF
TGCGCCAGCAGCTTGGGGCCTACGGACGGGCAGCTCCCCAATGAAAAACTGTTTTTT
>-|TRBD2|TRBV19|15|TRBJ2-5
CASSRRAAGGETQYF
TGTGCCAGTAGCCGCCGGGCTGCGGGAGGGGAGACCCAGTACTTC
>-|-|TRBV5-1|18|TRBJ2-3
CASSSGSGFKSSTDTQYF
TGCGCCAGCAGCTCCGGCAGCGGATTTAAGTCTAGCACAGATACGCAGTATTTT
>-|-|TRBV14|13|TRBJ1-1
CASSPGLNTEAFF
TGTGCCAGCAGCCCGGGTCTAAACACTGAAGCTTTCTTT
>-|TRBD1|TRBV28|14|TRBJ2-7
CASSELQGAWEQYF
TGTGCCAGCAGTGAATTACAGGGGGCGTGGGAGCAGTACTTC
>-|-|TRBV5-5|16|TRBJ2-7
CASSPRKGGTAYEQYF
TGTGCCAGCAGCCCACGAAAGGGGGGAACTGCCTACGAGCAGTACTTC